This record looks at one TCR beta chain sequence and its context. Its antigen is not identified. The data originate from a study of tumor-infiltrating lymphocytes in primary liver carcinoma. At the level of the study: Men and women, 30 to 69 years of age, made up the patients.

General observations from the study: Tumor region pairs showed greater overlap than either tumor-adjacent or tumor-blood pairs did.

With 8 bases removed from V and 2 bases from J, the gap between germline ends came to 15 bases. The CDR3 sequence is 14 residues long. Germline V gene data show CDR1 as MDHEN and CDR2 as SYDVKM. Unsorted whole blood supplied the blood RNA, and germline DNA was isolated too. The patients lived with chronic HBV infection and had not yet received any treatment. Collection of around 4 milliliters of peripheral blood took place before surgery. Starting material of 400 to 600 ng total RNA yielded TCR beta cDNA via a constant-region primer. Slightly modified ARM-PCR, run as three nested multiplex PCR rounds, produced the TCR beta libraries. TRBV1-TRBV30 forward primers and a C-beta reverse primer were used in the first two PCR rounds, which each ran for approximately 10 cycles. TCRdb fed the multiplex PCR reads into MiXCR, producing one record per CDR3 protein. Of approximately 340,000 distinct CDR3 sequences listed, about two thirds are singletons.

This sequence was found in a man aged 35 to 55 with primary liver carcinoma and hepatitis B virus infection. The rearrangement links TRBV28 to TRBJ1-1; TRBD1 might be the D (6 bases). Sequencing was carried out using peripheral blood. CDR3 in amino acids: CASGGGPENTEAFF. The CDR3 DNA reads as TGTGCCAGCGGAGGGGGTCCCGAAAACACTGAAGCTTTCTTT.